Listed below are T cell receptor beta chains from one sample, sequenced in a study of T cells in Graves' hyperthyroidism and ophthalmopathy. TCRdb recomputed calls from the multiplex PCR reads with MiXCR, one row per CDR3 protein. The table shows approximately 870,000 distinct CDR3 sequences, with 38% occurring only once. Sequencing input: blood. The receptors here all came from a man younger than 30 with Graves' hyperthyroidism. Each CDR3 is given without its conserved first and last residue.

TRBV7-2,TRBJ1-1,ASSLVQTSEAF
TRBV29-1,TRBJ2-7,SLGTGTYEQY
TRBV10-3,TRBJ2-7,AIREGRNGEQY
TRBV5-6,TRBJ1-5,ASSLNRQGPQH
TRBV7-6,TRBJ2-6,ASSARDRLSSGANVLT
TRBV7-2,TRBJ2-5,ASSSISMGFQETQY
TRBV6-5,TRBJ2-7,ASSSGLAGAYEQY
TRBV20-1,TRBJ2-7,SADSGDSYEQY
TRBV5-4,TRBJ2-2,ASSLASGGSRGELF
TRBV7-9,TRBJ2-2,ASSPQSGRSSTGELF
TRBV7-9,TRBJ1-4,ASSFRDPSEKLF
TRBV5-1,TRBJ1-2,ASSLAGQTDLNYGYT